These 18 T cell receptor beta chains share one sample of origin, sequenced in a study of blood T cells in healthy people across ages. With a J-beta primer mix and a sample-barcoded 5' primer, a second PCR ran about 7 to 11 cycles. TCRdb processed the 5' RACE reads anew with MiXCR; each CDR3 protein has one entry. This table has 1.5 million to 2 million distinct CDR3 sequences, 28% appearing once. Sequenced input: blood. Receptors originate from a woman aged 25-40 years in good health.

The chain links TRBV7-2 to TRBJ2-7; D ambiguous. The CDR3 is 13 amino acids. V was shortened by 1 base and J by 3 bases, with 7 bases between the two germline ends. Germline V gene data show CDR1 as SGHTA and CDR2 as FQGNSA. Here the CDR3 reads CASSLVKNYEQYF. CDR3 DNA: TGTGCCAGCAGCTTAGTCAAGAACTACGAGCAGTACTTC.

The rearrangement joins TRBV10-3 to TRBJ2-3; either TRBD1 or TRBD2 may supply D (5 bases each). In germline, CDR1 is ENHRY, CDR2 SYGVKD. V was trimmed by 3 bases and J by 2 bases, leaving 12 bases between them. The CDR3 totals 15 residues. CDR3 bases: TGTGCCATCAGTGATTCCGGGACCACCACAGATACGCAGTATTTT. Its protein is CAISDSGTTTDTQYF.

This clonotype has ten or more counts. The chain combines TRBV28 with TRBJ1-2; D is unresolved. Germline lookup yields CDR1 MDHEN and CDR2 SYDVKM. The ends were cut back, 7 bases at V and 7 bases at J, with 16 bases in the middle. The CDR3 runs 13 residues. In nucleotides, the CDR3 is TGTGCCAGCACCGGGGAAGTCTGGTTTGGCTACACCTTC. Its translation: CASTGEVWFGYTF.

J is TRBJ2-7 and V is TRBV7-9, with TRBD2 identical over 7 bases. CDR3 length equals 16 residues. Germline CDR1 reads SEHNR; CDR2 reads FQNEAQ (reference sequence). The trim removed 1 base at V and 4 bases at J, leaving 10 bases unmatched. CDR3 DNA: TGTGCCAGCAGCTTAGGCCGAGCGGGGAAGGGGTACGAGCAGTACTTC. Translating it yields CASSLGRAGKGYEQYF.

CDR3 DNA: TGTGCCAGCAGTTGGGCACCGAACACTGAAGCTTTCTTT. Protein: CASSWAPNTEAFF. The rearrangement links TRBV18 to TRBJ1-1; D call uncertain. Germline V lookup: CDR1 KGHSH, CDR2 LQKENI. Trimming removed 8 bases from V and 1 base from J, with 11 bases in between. The CDR3 consists of 13 residues.

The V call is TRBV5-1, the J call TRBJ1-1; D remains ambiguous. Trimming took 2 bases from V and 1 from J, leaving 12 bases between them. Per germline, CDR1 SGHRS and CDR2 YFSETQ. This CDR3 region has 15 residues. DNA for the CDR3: TGCGCCAGCAGCTTTCGGGAGAACGGGAACACTGAAGCTTTCTTT. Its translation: CASSFRENGNTEAFF.

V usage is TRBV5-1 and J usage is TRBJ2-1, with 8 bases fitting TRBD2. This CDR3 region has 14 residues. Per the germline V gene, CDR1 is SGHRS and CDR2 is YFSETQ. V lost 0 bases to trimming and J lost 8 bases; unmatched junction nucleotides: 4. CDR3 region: CASSLVVSGDEQFF. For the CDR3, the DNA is TGCGCCAGCAGCTTGGTGGTTAGCGGGGATGAGCAGTTCTTC.

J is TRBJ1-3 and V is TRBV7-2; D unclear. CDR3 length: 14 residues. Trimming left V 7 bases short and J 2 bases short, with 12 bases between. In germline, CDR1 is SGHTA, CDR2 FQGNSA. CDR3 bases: TGTGCCAGCAACTCCACCCGAACTGGAAACACCATATATTTT. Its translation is CASNSTRTGNTIYF.

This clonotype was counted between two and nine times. CDR3 sequence (DNA): TGTGCCTGGAGTTCGGGACAGGGTGCCGGCTACACCTTC. Translation: CAWSSGQGAGYTF. J is TRBJ1-2 and V is TRBV30, with 9 bases matching TRBD1. V was clipped by 2 bases and J by 8 bases; unmatched bases: 6. Germline lookup yields CDR1 GTSNPN and CDR2 SVGIG (reference sequence). This CDR3 contains 13 residues.

CDR3 bases: TGTGCCAGCAGTCGCCAGGGTAAGACCTACGAGCAGTACTTC. Its protein product is CASSRQGKTYEQYF. V gene TRBV27 combines with J gene TRBJ2-7; D possibly corresponds to TRBD1 (5 bases). Germline CDR1 is MNHEY and CDR2 is SMNVEV (reference sequence). The V and J ends lost 5 bases and 2 bases respectively, with 13 bases between them. This CDR3 has 14 amino acids.

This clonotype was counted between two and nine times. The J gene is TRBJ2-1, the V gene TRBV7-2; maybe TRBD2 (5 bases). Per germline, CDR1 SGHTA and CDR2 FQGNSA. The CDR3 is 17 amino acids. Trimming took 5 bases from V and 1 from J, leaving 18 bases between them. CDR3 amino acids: CASSTPKVSGSYNEQFF. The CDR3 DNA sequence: TGTGCCAGCAGCACCCCGAAAGTGAGCGGTTCCTACAATGAGCAGTTCTTC.

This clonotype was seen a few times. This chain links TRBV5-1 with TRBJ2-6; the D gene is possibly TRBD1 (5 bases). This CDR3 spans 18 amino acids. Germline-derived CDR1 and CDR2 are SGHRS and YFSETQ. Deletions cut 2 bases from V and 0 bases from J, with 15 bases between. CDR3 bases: TGCGCCAGCAGCTTTTTCAGGGATGCTCCCTCTGGGGCCAACGTCCTGACTTTC. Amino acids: CASSFFRDAPSGANVLTF.

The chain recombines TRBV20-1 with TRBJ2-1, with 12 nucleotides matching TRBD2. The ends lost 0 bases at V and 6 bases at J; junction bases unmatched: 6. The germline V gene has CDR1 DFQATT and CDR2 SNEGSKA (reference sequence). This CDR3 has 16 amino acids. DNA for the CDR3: TGCAGTGCTAGAGATCTAGCGGGGGGGCCCGGCAATGAGCAGTTCTTC. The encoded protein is CSARDLAGGPGNEQFF.

The CDR3 spells CASSLGVPLGGEAFF. DNA for the CDR3: TGTGCCAGCAGCTTAGGTGTACCGCTCGGGGGTGAAGCTTTCTTT. This chain joins TRBV11-2 and TRBJ1-1; D perhaps matches TRBD1 (5 bases). Trimming shortened V by 1 base and J by 7 bases, and 16 bases separated the two germline ends. CDR1 is SGHAT, CDR2 FQNNGV, per germline. The CDR3 is made up of 15 amino acids. The full variable domain, its missing parts supplied by reference TRBV11-2 and TRBJ1-1, is EAGVAQSPRYKIIEKRQSVAFWCNPISGHATLYWYQQILGQGPKLLIQFQNNGVVDDSQLPKDRFSAERLKGVDSTLKIQPAKLEDSAVYLCASSLGVPLGGEAFFGQGTRLTVV.

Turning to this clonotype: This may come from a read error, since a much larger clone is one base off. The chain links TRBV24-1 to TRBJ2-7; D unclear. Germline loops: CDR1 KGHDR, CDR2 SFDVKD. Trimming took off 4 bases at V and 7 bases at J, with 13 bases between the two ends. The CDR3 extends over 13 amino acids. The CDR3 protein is CATSDTRLDEQYF. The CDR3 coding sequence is TGTGCCACCAGTGACACCCGACTCGATGAGCAGTACTTC.

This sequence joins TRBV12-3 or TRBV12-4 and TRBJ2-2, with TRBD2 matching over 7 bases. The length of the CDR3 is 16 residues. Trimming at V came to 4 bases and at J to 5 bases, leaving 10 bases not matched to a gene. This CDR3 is CASSSADGRSTGELFF. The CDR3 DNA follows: TGTGCCAGCAGTTCGGCGGACGGGAGGTCAACCGGGGAGCTGTTTTTT.

CDR3 nucleotide sequence: TGTGCCATCAGTGGAGCAGGGCTCTCTGGAAACACCATATATTTT. Its protein is CAISGAGLSGNTIYF. The J gene is TRBJ1-3, the V gene TRBV10-3, with D tentatively TRBD1 (5 bases). Trimming removed 4 bases at V and 0 bases at J, with 10 bases between. Germline V CDR1 and CDR2: ENHRY, SYGVKD. This CDR3 has 15 amino acids.

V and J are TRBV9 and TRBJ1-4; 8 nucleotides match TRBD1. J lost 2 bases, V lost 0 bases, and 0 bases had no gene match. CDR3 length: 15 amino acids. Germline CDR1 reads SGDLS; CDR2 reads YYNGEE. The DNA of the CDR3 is TGTGCCAGCAGCGTAGGGGACAGGACTAATGAAAAACTGTTTTTT. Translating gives CASSVGDRTNEKLFF.